Sequencing of this TCR beta chain was carried out in a study of CD8 T cells in Susac syndrome. Turning to the study itself: When their blood was taken, patients with Susac syndrome were therapy-naive, taking corticosteroids, or taking intravenous immunoglobulin alone.

In blood CD8+ and CD4+ T cells, TCR beta underwent sequencing. Reverse transcription used about 0.5 to 1 ug RNA and random hexamers. Each CDR3 protein gets one entry after TCRdb re-called the immunoSEQ multiplex PCR reads with MiXCR. The sample contains over 70,000 distinct CDR3 sequences, roughly 95% of which appear only once. Sequencing used CD8+ T cells from PBMCs. The receptor's source is a human donor with Susac syndrome.

DNA of the CDR3: TGTGCCAGCAGTCCTGCGGTAATACACTATGGCTACACCTTC. Protein: CASSPAVIHYGYTF. The J gene is TRBJ1-2, the V gene TRBV28; D uncertain. From germline, CDR1 is MDHEN and CDR2 SYDVKM. V dropped 5 bases and J dropped 3 bases, with 13 bases sitting between them. The CDR3 contains 14 residues.